A single sample gave rise to the 30 T cell receptor beta chains below, sequenced in a study of blood T cells in healthy people across ages. Next came a second PCR, run for roughly 7 to 12 cycles, which used a sample-barcoded 5' primer along with a J-beta primer mix. Via MiXCR, TCRdb re-called the 5' RACE reads, giving one row per CDR3 protein. Of 1.5 million to 1.9 million distinct CDR3 sequences listed, roughly 43% are singletons. The sequenced sample consisted of blood. Receptors originate from a woman younger than 35 in good health.

This chain joins TRBV3-1 and TRBJ2-7, with 7 nucleotides matching TRBD2. The CDR3 loop spans 14 amino acids. Germline assignment: CDR1 LGHDT and CDR2 YNNKEL (reference sequence). Germline trimming cut 3 bases from V and 0 bases from J; bases unmatched to any gene: 2. The CDR3 DNA reads as TGTGCCAGCAGCCACGGGGGGACCTCCTACGAGCAGTACTTC. This sequence encodes CASSHGGTSYEQYF.

The chain is built from TRBV27 and TRBJ2-7; 7 nucleotides match TRBD2. The CDR3 is 14 residues long. Germline V gene sequence: CDR1 MNHEY, CDR2 SMNVEV (reference sequence). The junction had 5 bases not matched to a gene; V was cut back by 3 bases and J by 3 bases. The CDR3 region has the DNA TGTGCCAGCAGTTTCCGGGAGGCGGGCTACGAGCAGTACTTC. This translates into CASSFREAGYEQYF.

This clonotype was seen at least ten times. The chain carries TRBV20-1 and TRBJ2-7, with TRBD1 as a possible D gene (5 bases). Trimming removed 0 bases at V and 3 bases at J, with 6 bases between. This CDR3 region has 12 residues. CDR1 and CDR2 (germline): DFQATT, SNEGSKA (reference sequence). The CDR3 is CSAREDSYEQYF. CDR3 DNA sequence: TGCAGTGCTAGAGAAGACAGCTACGAGCAGTACTTC.

The chain couples TRBV4-1 to TRBJ1-6; tentative D call: TRBD1 (6 bases). CDR3 length: 16 residues. The V gene lost 0 bases and the J gene lost 7 bases, with 13 bases spanning the gap. In germline, CDR1 is MGHRA, CDR2 YSYEKL. The CDR3: CASSQDEGGENSPLHF. The CDR3 DNA reads TGCGCCAGCAGCCAAGATGAAGGGGGGGAGAATTCACCCCTCCACTTT.

The V gene is TRBV6-6, the J gene TRBJ1-1; no reliable D call. Per the germline V gene, CDR1 is MNHNY and CDR2 is SVGAGI (reference sequence). The CDR3 loop spans 13 amino acids. The V and J ends lost 2 bases and 9 bases respectively, with 13 bases between them. The CDR3, as DNA: TGTGCCAGCAGTTACGGTTTGGCTTCTCAAGCTTTCTTT. It translates to CASSYGLASQAFF.

This sequence joins TRBV29-1 and TRBJ2-3; D remains unclear. V was trimmed by 4 bases and J by 0 bases, leaving 11 bases between them. The CDR3 has 14 residues. Germline CDR1 SQVTM, CDR2 ANQGSEA. The CDR3 is CSVVARSSTDTQYF. In nucleotides, the CDR3 is TGCAGCGTTGTCGCTAGGTCTAGCACAGATACGCAGTATTTT.

The chain combines TRBV13 with TRBJ2-7; TRBD2 aligns across 7 bases. The junction had 6 bases not matched to a gene; V was cut back by 5 bases and J by 2 bases. CDR3 length: 14 amino acids. The V gene's germline CDR1 is PRHDT and CDR2 FYEKMQ (reference sequence). CDR3 sequence: CASSLAVLPYEQYF. The CDR3 DNA is TGTGCCAGCAGCCTAGCGGTTTTACCCTACGAGCAGTACTTC.

In this sample, this clonotype turned up a few times. The chain combines TRBV6-5 with TRBJ2-3; D is unresolved. The germline V gene encodes CDR1 MNHEY and CDR2 SVGAGI. This CDR3 spans 13 amino acids. V lost 0 bases to trimming and J lost 4 bases, with 5 bases between them. CDR3 in DNA: TGTGCCAGCAGTTACTCGAATTCAGATACGCAGTATTTT. Protein: CASSYSNSDTQYF.

This chain uses TRBV20-1 with TRBJ2-5; 7 nucleotides match TRBD2. The better agreement between TRBJ2-1 and the DNA end casts doubt on the J call. The CDR3 extends over 13 amino acids. Germline V gives CDR1 DFQATT, CDR2 SNEGSKA (reference sequence). CDR3 nucleotides: TGCAGTGCTAGGGGGGGAGGGCAAGAGACCCAGTTCTTC. Its translation is CSARGGGQETQFF.

This clonotype has only a few counts. The chain joins TRBV4-1 to TRBJ2-1; 9 bases align to TRBD1. CDR3 size: 16 residues. CDR1 is MGHRA and CDR2 is YSYEKL in the germline V gene. V gave up 3 bases and J gave up 9 bases; unmatched junction bases: 12. The DNA of the CDR3 is TGCGCCAGCAGCCAGCCGACAGGGGGGAAGTCAAGTGAGCAGTTCTTC. Its translation: CASSQPTGGKSSEQFF.

The V gene is TRBV2, the J gene TRBJ2-5, with 11 bases that match TRBD2. The end of the DNA aligns better with TRBJ2-7, so the J call may be wrong. This CDR3 spans 16 amino acids. The V gene's germline CDR1 is SNHLY and CDR2 FYNNEI. The CDR3 bases are TGTGCCAGCAGTGACGCTAGCGGGAGGTCCTTCTACGAGCAGTACTTC. Its translation is CASSDASGRSFYEQYF.

This chain connects TRBV5-5 to TRBJ2-1; D is possibly TRBD1 or TRBD2 (5 bases each). V lost 2 bases to trimming and J lost 8 bases, with 17 bases between them. The CDR3 covers 15 residues. Germline V gives CDR1 SGHKS, CDR2 YYEKEE (reference sequence). The CDR3 reads CASSFATGVGDEQFF. The DNA of the CDR3 is TGTGCCAGCAGCTTTGCTACAGGAGTCGGGGATGAGCAGTTCTTC.

The gene calls are TRBV29-1 and TRBJ2-2; 10 nucleotides align to TRBD2. CDR3 size: 13 residues. Germline loops: CDR1 SQVTM, CDR2 ANQGSEA. V trimming: 6 bases; J trimming: 4 bases; junction bases outside the gene matches: 2. The CDR3 DNA is TGCAGCGTGGGACTAGCGCGCACCGGGGAGCTGTTTTTT. Residues: CSVGLARTGELFF.

The sample holds one count of this clonotype. The chain employs TRBV4-1 and TRBJ1-2; TRBD1 might be the D (5 bases). Germline V gives CDR1 MGHRA, CDR2 YSYEKL. Trimming shortened V by 0 bases and J by 5 bases, and 13 bases separated the two germline ends. The CDR3 is 15 residues long. The CDR3 DNA follows: TGCGCCAGCAGCCAAGATCGACAGAGTGGTTATGGCTACACCTTC. Translation: CASSQDRQSGYGYTF.

This sequence joins TRBV7-9 and TRBJ1-2; D unresolved. V lost 4 bases to trimming and J lost 8 bases, with 26 bases between them. CDR1 is SEHNR, CDR2 FQNEAQ, per germline (reference sequence). The CDR3 consists of 17 residues. As DNA, the CDR3 is TGTGCCAGCAGCTCCATGGCCCTCGGGCGTGATCATGAGGGCTACACCTTC. Translating it yields CASSSMALGRDHEGYTF.

Turning to this clonotype: A junction boundary mismatches the germline segment, possibly from a read error. The chain links TRBV7-9 to TRBJ1-5; weak D call: TRBD1 (6 bases). This CDR3 comprises 15 residues. Germline V gene data show CDR1 as SEHNR and CDR2 as FQNEAQ (reference sequence). The CDR3 region has the DNA TGTGTCAGCAGCCCGCCGGGGGCTAGCAATCAGCCCCAGCATTTT. Protein product: CVSSPPGASNQPQHF.

The J gene is TRBJ1-4, the V gene TRBV4-3; TRBD1 agrees at 11 bases. The CDR3 has 18 amino acids. Germline-derived CDR1 and CDR2 are LGHNA and YSLEER. The V segment lost 1 base and the J segment 5 bases; nucleotides outside the gene matches: 9. The CDR3 nucleotides are TGCGCCAGCAGCCAAGGACCCGGGACAGGGGGGAGGAATGAAAAACTGTTTTTT. This translates into CASSQGPGTGGRNEKLFF.

The genes are TRBV12-3 or TRBV12-4 and TRBJ1-2; D is possibly TRBD1 (6 bases). V shed 8 bases and J shed 6 bases, with 16 bases lying between them. The CDR3 has 13 amino acids. CDR3 sequence: CASQRQGQNGYTF. The DNA of the CDR3 is TGTGCCAGCCAACGGCAGGGGCAAAATGGCTACACCTTC.

The rearrangement joins TRBV5-1 to TRBJ2-1; 9 bases are shared with TRBD1. J was trimmed by 8 bases and V by 0 bases; bases with no gene match: 9. Germline CDR1 SGHRS, CDR2 YFSETQ. The CDR3 extends over 16 amino acids. The CDR3 sequence is CASSLGGQGLIHEQFF. The CDR3 DNA sequence: TGCGCCAGCAGCTTGGGGGGACAGGGTCTCATCCATGAGCAGTTCTTC.

This clonotype has a single count. The chain has TRBV4-1 and TRBJ2-3; a weak D match, TRBD1 (6 bases). V shed 3 bases and J shed 6 bases, with 16 bases lying between them. Germline-derived CDR1 and CDR2 are MGHRA and YSYEKL. The CDR3 consists of 15 residues. This CDR3 reads CASSQQGTQGDTQYF. The CDR3 DNA reads as TGCGCCAGCAGCCAGCAGGGGACCCAGGGGGATACGCAGTATTTT.

This clonotype was found once. A much larger clonotype is one base distant, so this may be a read error. The chain has TRBV12-3 or TRBV12-4 and TRBJ2-7, with D possibly matching TRBD1 (6 bases). The CDR3 runs 14 residues. V lost 3 bases and J lost 7, with 16 bases in between. CDR3 loop: CASSFGQPYNEQYF. For the CDR3, the DNA is TGTGCCAGCAGTTTCGGACAGCCTTACAATGAGCAGTACTTC.

This chain joins TRBV6-6 and TRBJ2-4; perhaps TRBD1 as D (6 bases). CDR1 MNHNY and CDR2 SVGAGI come from the germline V gene (reference sequence). The V gene lost 2 bases and the J gene lost 0 bases, with 14 bases spanning the gap. This CDR3 contains 17 residues. DNA for the CDR3: TGTGCCAGCAGTTACCGAACAGGGTCGCGAGCCAAAAACATTCAGTACTTC. Amino acid sequence: CASSYRTGSRAKNIQYF.

This chain uses TRBV3-1 with TRBJ1-2; 7 bases are shared with TRBD1. This CDR3 spans 17 amino acids. Germline CDR1 and CDR2: LGHDT and YNNKEL (reference sequence). V lost 4 bases and J lost 3; bases outside the gene matches: 14. CDR3: CASSPGARGGVDYGYTF. CDR3 bases: TGTGCCAGCAGCCCTGGAGCCAGGGGGGGGGTGGACTATGGCTACACCTTC. Based on the CDR3 plus reference TRBV3-1 and TRBJ1-2, the full variable domain is DTAVSQTPKYLVTQMGNDKSIKCEQNLGHDTMYWYKQDSKKFLKIMFSYNNKELIINETVPNRFSPKSPDKAHLNLHINSLELGDSAVYFCASSPGARGGVDYGYTFGSGTRLTVV.

This clonotype was observed a few times. This chain joins TRBV6-2 or TRBV6-3 and TRBJ2-3; 8 bases line up with TRBD2. The germline V gene encodes CDR1 MNHEY and CDR2 SVGEGT. This CDR3 region has 18 residues. Losses at the gene ends were 7 bases for V and 3 bases for J; bases not matched to a gene: 18. DNA of the CDR3: TGTGCCAGCACCCGCCGGGCTAGCGGGCGCGGAACAACAGATACGCAGTATTTT. It codes for CASTRRASGRGTTDTQYF.

A remark on this clonotype: An end of the junction does not agree with germline; a read error may underlie this. DNA of the CDR3: TGTGCCTGCAGCCTAGATGTGGAGGACCCTTACGAGCAGTACTTC. The encoded protein is CACSLDVEDPYEQYF. V usage is TRBV7-9 and J usage is TRBJ2-7, with D possibly TRBD2 on 5 matching bases. The germline V gene encodes CDR1 SEHNR and CDR2 FQNEAQ (reference sequence). The CDR3 contains 15 residues.

This clonotype was seen a handful of times. The chain combines TRBV7-3 with TRBJ2-3; perhaps TRBD2 as D (6 bases). V lost 4 bases to trimming and J lost 4 bases, with 12 bases between them. In germline, CDR1 is SGHTA, CDR2 FQGTGA. The CDR3 has 14 residues. The CDR3 here is CASSSRGKADTQYF. The CDR3 nucleotides are TGTGCCAGCAGCTCTCGGGGGAAGGCAGATACGCAGTATTTT.

J is TRBJ2-7 and V is TRBV7-9; D unclear. The length of the CDR3 is 12 residues. V was trimmed by 5 bases and J by 7 bases, leaving 12 bases between them. The germline gives CDR1 SEHNR, CDR2 FQNEAQ (reference sequence). The CDR3 loop reads CASSLTQMEQYF. In DNA, the CDR3 is TGTGCCAGCAGCCTCACACAGATGGAGCAGTACTTC.

This rearrangement joins TRBV12-3 or TRBV12-4 to TRBJ2-1, with D unclear. The CDR3 sequence is 11 residues long. Trimming shortened V by 1 base and J by 15 bases, and 10 bases separated the two germline ends. This CDR3 is CASSLVDPPFF. Written as DNA, the CDR3 is TGTGCCAGCAGTTTAGTGGACCCCCCGTTCTTC.

The count of this clonotype is one. This CDR3 fails to terminate in the conserved phenylalanine or tryptophan, so it likely reflects a read error. The DNA is omitted, as the CDR3 cannot be located on it reliably, and the CDR3 follows TCRdb's listing. V is TRBV12-3 or TRBV12-4 and J is TRBJ1-2; the table's D call, TRBD1, was not checked against the DNA. The CDR3 spans 15 residues, counting both ends. CDR3 loop: CASSSPGVGNYGHTV.

This clonotype was detected only a few times. The chain is built from TRBV12-3 or TRBV12-4 and TRBJ2-3; D is perhaps TRBD2 (7 bases). Trimming took 4 bases from V and 2 from J, leaving 10 bases between them. This CDR3 region has 14 residues. The CDR3 sequence: CASSWGGLTDTQYF. The CDR3 bases are TGTGCCAGCAGTTGGGGGGGCCTCACAGATACGCAGTATTTT.